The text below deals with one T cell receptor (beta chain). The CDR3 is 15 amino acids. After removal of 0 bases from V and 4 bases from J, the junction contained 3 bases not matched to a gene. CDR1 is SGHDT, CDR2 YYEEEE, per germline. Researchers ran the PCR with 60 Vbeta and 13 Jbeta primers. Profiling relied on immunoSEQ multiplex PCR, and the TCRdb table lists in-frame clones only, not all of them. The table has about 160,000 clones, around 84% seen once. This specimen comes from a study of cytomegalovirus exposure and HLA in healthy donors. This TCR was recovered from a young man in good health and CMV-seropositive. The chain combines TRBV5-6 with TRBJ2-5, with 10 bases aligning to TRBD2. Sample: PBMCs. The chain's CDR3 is CASSLVLAGVETQYF. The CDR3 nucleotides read TGTGCCAGCAGCTTGGTCCTAGCGGGGGTAGAGACCCAGTACTTC.